The 8 T cell receptor beta chains in this list originate from one sample, sequenced in a study of T-cell reconstitution after alpha-beta-depleted transplantation in children (dated by TCRdb to the mid-2010s). The treatment or condition label corresponds to: allogeneic hematopoietic cell transplantation with graft depleted of TCRalphabeta T cells and CD19 B cells. Library construction relied on PCR. The sequencer listed for this sample is Illumina HiSeq 2500. Molecular barcoding was employed in the preparation of TCR libraries, with unique molecular identifiers being used to normalize TCRbeta repertoire quantification. TCRdb reanalyzed the raw reads on its own, using fastp at Q25 for trimming and MiXCR for clone calling, and kept in-frame beta chains. Rows with one shared CDR3 protein collapse into an entry with the most common genes and DNA. The sample data list around 200,000 distinct CDR3 sequences, and about 11% of these were observed just once. The top ten clones comprise approximately 30% of the sample.

Sequencing was performed on PBMCs, taken before TCRalphabeta/CD19-depleted stem cell transplant. The receptors stem from a child in the first two years of life with acute myeloid leukemia, due to receive a stem cell transplant.

This clonotype was seen many times. The rearrangement links TRBV20-1 to TRBJ1-2, with a possible D match to TRBD1 (5 bases). With 1 base removed from V and 0 bases from J, the gap between germline ends came to 15 bases. CDR3 length equals 16 residues. Looked up from germline, CDR1 is DFQATT and CDR2 is SNEGSKA (reference sequence). For the CDR3, the DNA is TGCAGTGCTAGAGGAAACCCCGAGGGGTCTAACTATGGCTACACCTTC. This gives the protein CSARGNPEGSNYGYTF.

As concerns this clonotype: Just one base apart from a much larger clone, this may be a read error. The CDR3 carries no conserved terminal phenylalanine or tryptophan, so it likely arises from a read error. This chain uses TRBV9 with TRBJ2-3; TRBD1 matches 8 bases. V dropped 4 bases and J dropped 11; count of bases not matched to a gene: 6. This CDR3 is 12 amino acids long. CDR1 is SGDLS and CDR2 is YYNGEE in the germline V gene. The CDR3 DNA follows: TGTGCCAGCAGCCCGGACAGGGAGCGGCAGTATTAT. Translated: CASSPDRERQYY.

Many counts were recorded for this clonotype. The J gene is TRBJ2-7, the V gene TRBV11-3; no reliable D call. The germline V gene encodes CDR1 SGHNT and CDR2 YENEEA. CDR3 length equals 13 residues. Trimming cost V 5 bases and J 4 bases, with 12 bases left between them. The CDR3 is CASSSPGRYEQYF. The CDR3 nucleotides are TGTGCCAGCAGCAGCCCCGGAAGGTACGAGCAGTACTTC.

This clonotype was detected ten times or more. This chain connects TRBV28 to TRBJ1-6, with D unresolved. From germline, CDR1 is MDHEN and CDR2 SYDVKM. The V gene lost 7 bases and the J gene lost 5 bases, with 12 bases spanning the gap. The CDR3 runs to 14 residues. The CDR3 region is CASKQSIDNSPLHF. CDR3 sequence (DNA): TGTGCCAGCAAACAGTCGATTGATAATTCACCCCTCCACTTT.

This clonotype was seen ten or more times. The chain has TRBV7-7 and TRBJ2-1; TRBD1 is a possible D gene (5 bases). V lost 5 bases, J lost 1 base, and 15 bases lay in between. The CDR3 covers 16 residues. Germline CDR1 reads SSHAT; CDR2 reads FNYEAQ (reference sequence). The CDR3 region is CASSQGYRGSYNEQFF. In nucleotides, the CDR3 is TGTGCCAGCAGCCAAGGGTATAGGGGTTCCTACAATGAGCAGTTCTTC. Complete variable domain (other parts from reference TRBV7-7 and TRBJ2-1): GAGVSQSPRYKVTKRGQDVTLRCDPISSHATLYWYQQALGQGPEFLTYFNYEAQPDKSGLPSDRFSAERPEGSISTLTIQRTEQRDSAMYRCASSQGYRGSYNEQFFGPGTRLTVL.

Remarks on this clonotype: A clone one base away is much larger, so this may be a read error. The genes are TRBV20-1 and TRBJ2-5; 8 positions agree with TRBD2. The CDR3 extends over 15 amino acids. CDR1 is DFQATT, CDR2 SNEGSKA, per germline (reference sequence). Here the CDR3 DNA reads TGCAGTGCTAGAGGCCTAGCGGGCGACCAAGAGACCAAGTACTTC. Encoded protein: CSARGLAGDQETKYF.

The chain carries TRBV20-1 and TRBJ2-1; no definite D call. Trimming left V 1 base short and J 6 bases short, with 4 bases between. CDR1 is DFQATT, CDR2 SNEGSKA, per germline (reference sequence). CDR3 length: 11 residues. The CDR3 sequence is CSARGSNEQFF. The CDR3 DNA is TGCAGTGCTAGAGGGAGCAATGAGCAGTTCTTC.

Many counts were recorded for this clonotype. CDR3 bases: TGCGCCAGCAGCCTAGGGGACAGCCCTTATCAGCCCCAGCATTTT. Protein: CASSLGDSPYQPQHF. The chain joins TRBV5-1 to TRBJ1-5; 7 bases map to TRBD1. This CDR3 is 15 amino acids long. Trimming removed 4 bases from V and 5 bases from J; junction bases left unmatched: 9. Germline V gene lookup returns CDR1 SGHRS and CDR2 YFSETQ.